This is a list of T cell receptor beta chains from one sample in a study of blood T cells in healthy people across ages. TCRdb processed the 5' RACE reads anew with MiXCR; each CDR3 protein has one entry. The table records hundreds of thousands of distinct CDR3 sequences, roughly 64% of them present only once. Sample: blood. The receptors originated from a man aged 25-45 years in good health. Both conserved end residues are part of each CDR3.

len,v_gene,j_gene,CDR3aa
15,TRBV4-2,TRBJ2-3,CASGQDPGATDTQYF
13,TRBV5-1,TRBJ2-1,CASNLERLNEQFF
15,TRBV10-3,TRBJ2-6,CANSEKGAGANVLTF
15,TRBV7-2,TRBJ2-5,CASSLRAGGYNEQYF
15,TRBV20-1,TRBJ2-1,CSAGLTSGTYNEQFF
13,TRBV4-3,TRBJ1-2,CASSQGLRRGYTF
16,TRBV3-1,TRBJ1-2,CASSQLTGVLNYGYTF
18,TRBV7-2,TRBJ2-1,CASSSRLAGGFTYNEQFF
15,TRBV7-9,TRBJ1-4,CASSSPGQGSEKLFF
12,TRBV29-1,TRBJ2-7,CSVRESSYEQYF
15,TRBV12-3/TRBV12-4,TRBJ2-3,CASSFRASSTDTQYF
17,TRBV10-2,TRBJ2-1,CASNRQGGGAGFNEQFF
15,TRBV7-3,TRBJ2-4,CASSLSASATSIQYF
15,TRBV7-8,TRBJ1-4,CASSTTGYSGEKLFF
13,TRBV27,TRBJ1-5,CASREGGNQPQHF
13,TRBV12-3/TRBV12-4,TRBJ2-5,CASTLRRQETQYF
12,TRBV29-1,TRBJ2-7,CSVRTTQNEQYF
15,TRBV18,TRBJ1-2,CASSPGTEILYGYTF
15,TRBV4-3,TRBJ2-5,CASSARAGFQETQYF
15,TRBV4-3,TRBJ2-7,CASSQDRGSPYEQYF
15,TRBV7-2,.,CASSLRGAHPYEQYF
14,TRBV18,TRBJ1-2,CASSLLQGAHGHTF
14,TRBV6-2/TRBV6-3,TRBJ2-5,CASTLRSPQGAQYF
14,TRBV3-1,TRBJ2-3,CASSQGTDGDTQYF
15,TRBV7-2,TRBJ2-3,CASSLVGGGADTQYF
15,TRBV24-1,TRBJ2-5,CATSGTGSDYNEQYF
14,TRBV6-2/TRBV6-3,TRBJ2-7,CASSYGQGTYEQYF
20,TRBV6-2/TRBV6-3,TRBJ2-3,CASSYSTSSGIAPLVDTQYF
16,TRBV5-1,TRBJ2-7,CASSLGPETQKYEQYF
16,TRBV20-1,TRBJ1-3,CSALGPGVRSGNTIYF
13,TRBV4-1,TRBJ1-2,CASSQGAGWGYTF
16,TRBV4-3,.,CASSQELAGRGYEQYF
13,TRBV5-5,TRBJ2-1,CASSFLVENEQFF
14,TRBV6-5,TRBJ2-7,CASSYSDRGWEQYF
17,TRBV5-5,TRBJ1-5,CASSLVLQGGSNQPQHF
14,TRBV5-5,TRBJ1-1,CASSHGTGPTEAFF
12,TRBV27,TRBJ2-7,CARVYGTDEQYF
16,TRBV15,TRBJ2-4,CATSRGEGLAKNIQYF
16,TRBV7-7,TRBJ2-2,CASSLSLAGGPGELFF
16,TRBV28,TRBJ1-1,CASSYGAQGFGTEAFF
15,TRBV27,TRBJ1-2,CASSTDRGRFYGYTF
12,TRBV4-3,TRBJ2-3,CASEGNTDTQYF
15,TRBV2,TRBJ2-7,CASSPGVVVSYEQYF
16,TRBV14,TRBJ1-6,CASSQEAGKDNSPLHF
16,TRBV29-1,TRBJ2-3,CSVAQGNKKHTDTQYF
13,TRBV7-9,TRBJ2-7,CASSSSPGREQYF
15,TRBV20-1,TRBJ2-7,CSASGLAGDGRTQYF
15,TRBV4-3,TRBJ2-3,CASSQEDGRTDTQYF
15,TRBV25-1,TRBJ1-2,CASSDSTGTSGGYTF
14,TRBV4-1,TRBJ1-6,CASSQDSPFSPLHF
13,TRBV20-1,.,CSALTRTGYEQYF
16,TRBV4-2,TRBJ2-3,CASSQDTSGREDTQYF
13,TRBV12-3/TRBV12-4,TRBJ2-7,CASSLNGGNEQYF
15,TRBV15,TRBJ2-5,CATSTTDLTRETQYF
13,TRBV29-1,TRBJ2-3,CGVEVPVTDTQYF
14,TRBV30,TRBJ1-5,CAWSVGEGGQPQHF